These 14 T cell receptor beta chains originate from one sample sequenced in a study of memory CD4+ T cells and cytomegalovirus serostatus. Libraries were prepared by immunoSEQ multiplex PCR; TCRdb keeps only in-frame clonotypes and omits some of them. The sample records tens of thousands of clones, about 78% being singletons. Single viable CD3+CD4+CD8-CD45RO+ cells were sorted as the memory CD4+ T cells. Sequencing was done on a sample of memory CD4+ T cells from blood. These receptors were obtained from an adult in good health and CMV-seropositive.

CDR3 residues: CASSPRQGYYEQYF. The CDR3 DNA follows: TGTGCCAGCTCACCACGACAGGGGTACTACGAGCAGTACTTC. V is TRBV18 and J is TRBJ2-7; the match to TRBD1 covers 8 bases. The ends lost 1 base at V and 3 bases at J; junction bases unmatched: 2. The CDR3 spans 14 residues. The germline V gene encodes CDR1 KGHSH and CDR2 LQKENI.

This chain uses TRBV19 with TRBJ1-2, with D possibly matching TRBD1 (5 bases). V was shortened by 4 bases and J by 8 bases, with 14 bases between the two germline ends. In germline, CDR1 is LNHDA, CDR2 SQIVND (reference sequence). The CDR3 runs 13 residues. CDR3 coding DNA: TGTGCCAGTAGTACTCAGGGTTTCGAAGGCTACACCTTC. Residues: CASSTQGFEGYTF.

The gene calls are TRBV5-8 and TRBJ1-4; D is possibly TRBD1 (6 bases). This CDR3 spans 17 amino acids. V lost 4 bases and J 6 bases, leaving 22 bases between the germline ends. Germline values: CDR1 SGHTS, CDR2 YDEGEE. In DNA form, the CDR3 reads TGTGCCAGCAGCCGTGGTTGGGGGCACGATGGGGATGAAAAACTGTTTTTT. Residues: CASSRGWGHDGDEKLFF. The variable domain in full, with the rest retrieved from reference TRBV5-8 and TRBJ1-4, is EAGVTQSPTHLIKTRGQQATLRCSPISGHTSVYWYQQALGLGLQFLLWYDEGEERNRGNFPPRFSGRQFPNYSSELNVNALELEDSALYLCASSRGWGHDGDEKLFFGSGTQLSVL.

The rearrangement links TRBV28 to TRBJ2-1; 8 nucleotides line up with TRBD2. The V gene's germline CDR1 is MDHEN and CDR2 SYDVKM. The CDR3 is 14 residues long. Losses at the gene ends were 8 bases for V and 8 bases for J; bases not matched to a gene: 11. The CDR3 loop is CASLQASGLYEQFF. The CDR3 region has the DNA TGTGCCAGCCTACAGGCTAGCGGGTTGTATGAGCAGTTCTTC.

This clone was found a few times. The chain uses TRBV27 and TRBJ2-3; D not certain. Germline values: CDR1 MNHEY, CDR2 SMNVEV (reference sequence). The CDR3 length is 15 residues. Trimming shortened V by 5 bases and J by 1 base, and 13 bases separated the two germline ends. CDR3 region: CASSLRKRGTDTQYF. The CDR3 DNA follows: TGTGCCAGCAGTCTCAGAAAACGGGGCACAGATACGCAGTATTTT.

The CDR3 region has the DNA TGTGCTACTAGCGGGGACAATGAGCAGTTCTTC. It is translated as CATSGDNEQFF. The J gene is TRBJ2-1, the V gene TRBV6-1; 10 nucleotides line up with TRBD2. Germline assignment: CDR1 MNHNS and CDR2 SASEGT. The CDR3 consists of 11 residues.

This chain links TRBV6-6 with TRBJ1-5; D possibly corresponds to TRBD1 (6 bases). The V gene lost 6 bases and the J gene lost 0 bases, with 12 bases spanning the gap. Looked up from germline, CDR1 is MNHNY and CDR2 is SVGAGI (reference sequence). CDR3 length: 15 amino acids. CDR3 sequence reads: CASSPGQISNQPQHF. The CDR3 region has the DNA TGTGCCAGCAGCCCCGGACAGATTAGCAATCAGCCCCAGCATTTT.

The chain joins TRBV6-6 to TRBJ2-2; TRBD2 agrees at 8 bases. This CDR3 comprises 15 residues. V lost 6 bases to trimming and J lost 5 bases; unmatched junction nucleotides: 8. Germline values: CDR1 MNHNY, CDR2 SVGAGI (reference sequence). Here the CDR3 DNA reads TGTGCCAGCAGACCGATAGCGGGGAGGACCGGGGAGCTGTTTTTT. Translating it yields CASRPIAGRTGELFF.

The chain has TRBV7-2 and TRBJ2-4, with D perhaps matching TRBD2 (5 bases). The germline gives CDR1 SGHTA, CDR2 FQGNSA. This CDR3 comprises 12 residues. Trimming pared 2 bases from V and 9 bases from J, leaving 8 bases between. The CDR3 DNA reads as TGTGCCAGCAGCTTACCCCGGGGCATTCAGTACTTC. Translating it yields CASSLPRGIQYF.

The chain carries TRBV5-4 and TRBJ2-1, with 8 bases matching TRBD1. The CDR3 contains 17 residues. Trimming took 4 bases from V and 5 from J; bases not matched to a gene: 14. Germline V gene sequence: CDR1 SGHNT, CDR2 YYREEE (reference sequence). The CDR3 region is CASSIGGGTGFNNEQFF. CDR3 in DNA: TGTGCCAGCAGCATTGGGGGCGGGACAGGATTTAACAATGAGCAGTTCTTC.

This clone was detected once. V gene TRBV9 combines with J gene TRBJ1-2; D gene uncertain. The CDR3 spans 14 residues. Deletions cut 0 bases from V and 8 bases from J, with 14 bases between. The germline V gene encodes CDR1 SGDLS and CDR2 YYNGEE. CDR3 coding DNA: TGTGCCAGCAGCGTAGACGGGGTAGAGGAGGGCTACACCTTC. Protein: CASSVDGVEEGYTF.

The chain is built from TRBV4-1 and TRBJ2-1, with D perhaps given as TRBD1 or TRBD2 (5 bases each). The V gene lost 0 bases and the J gene lost 6 bases, with 12 bases spanning the gap. Looked up from germline, CDR1 is MGHRA and CDR2 is YSYEKL. The CDR3 covers 15 residues. Here the CDR3 DNA reads TGCGCCAGCAGCCAAGATGGGGGAGATGGCAATGAGCAGTTCTTC. This translates into CASSQDGGDGNEQFF.

This clone was recorded once. This chain links TRBV5-1 with TRBJ2-2; no definite D call. Germline CDR1 reads SGHRS; CDR2 reads YFSETQ. The CDR3 covers 16 residues. V was shortened by 0 bases and J by 0 bases, with 9 bases between the two germline ends. DNA of the CDR3: TGCGCCAGCAGCTTGGTGGGCGGAGCGAACACCGGGGAGCTGTTTTTT. Residues: CASSLVGGANTGELFF.

The J gene is TRBJ2-5, the V gene TRBV6-5, with D possibly being TRBD1 (5 bases). The CDR3 spans 14 residues. V lost 0 bases and J lost 4, with 9 bases in between. Per germline, CDR1 MNHEY and CDR2 SVGAGI. The CDR3 DNA follows: TGTGCCAGCAGTTACTCGATAAGGGGAGAGACCCAGTACTTC. Amino acid sequence: CASSYSIRGETQYF.